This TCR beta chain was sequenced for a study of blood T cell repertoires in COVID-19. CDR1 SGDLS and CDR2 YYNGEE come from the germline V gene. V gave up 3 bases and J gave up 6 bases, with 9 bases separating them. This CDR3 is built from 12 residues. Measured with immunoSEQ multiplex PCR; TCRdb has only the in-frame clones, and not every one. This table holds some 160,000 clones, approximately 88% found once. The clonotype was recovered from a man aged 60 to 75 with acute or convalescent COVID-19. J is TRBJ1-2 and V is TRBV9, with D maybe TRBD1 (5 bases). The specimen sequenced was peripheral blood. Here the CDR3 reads CASSADTNGYTF. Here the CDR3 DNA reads TGTGCCAGCAGCGCGGACACTAATGGCTACACCTTC.